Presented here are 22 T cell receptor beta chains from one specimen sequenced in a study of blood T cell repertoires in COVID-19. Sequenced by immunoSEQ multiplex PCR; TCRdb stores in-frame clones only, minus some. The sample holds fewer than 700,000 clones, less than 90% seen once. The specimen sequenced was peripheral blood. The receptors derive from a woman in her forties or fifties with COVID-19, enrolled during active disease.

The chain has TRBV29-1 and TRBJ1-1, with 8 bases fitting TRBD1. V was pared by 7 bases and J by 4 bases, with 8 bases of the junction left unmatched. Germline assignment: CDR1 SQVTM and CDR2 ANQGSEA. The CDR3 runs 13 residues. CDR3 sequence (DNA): TGCAGCGGGCGACAAACAGGGGGCACTGAAGCTTTCTTT. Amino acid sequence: CSGRQTGGTEAFF.

Written as DNA, the CDR3 is TGTGCCAGCTCACCTAGGGGGACAGGGCCTCAGCCCCAGCATTTT. Residues: CASSPRGTGPQPQHF. The V call is TRBV18, the J call TRBJ1-5; 9 bases line up with TRBD1. The germline V gene encodes CDR1 KGHSH and CDR2 LQKENI. The CDR3 is 15 residues long. The trim removed 3 bases at V and 6 bases at J, leaving 6 bases unmatched.

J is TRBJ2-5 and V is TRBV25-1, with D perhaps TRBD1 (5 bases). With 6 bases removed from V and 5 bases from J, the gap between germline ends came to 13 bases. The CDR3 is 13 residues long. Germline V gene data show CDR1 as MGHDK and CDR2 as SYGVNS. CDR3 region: CASRSQARETQYF. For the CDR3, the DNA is TGTGCCAGCAGGTCACAGGCGCGGGAGACCCAGTACTTC.

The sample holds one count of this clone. DNA for the CDR3: TGTGCCAGCAGCCAAGGGGGGACAGAAGATACGCAGTATTTT. As protein: CASSQGGTEDTQYF. V usage is TRBV3-1 (or the pseudogene TRBV3-2) and J usage is TRBJ2-3; 7 bases match TRBD1. The CDR3 sequence is 14 residues long. CDR1 is LGHDT and CDR2 is YNNKEL in the germline V gene (reference sequence). V dropped 1 base and J dropped 5; count of bases not matched to a gene: 3.

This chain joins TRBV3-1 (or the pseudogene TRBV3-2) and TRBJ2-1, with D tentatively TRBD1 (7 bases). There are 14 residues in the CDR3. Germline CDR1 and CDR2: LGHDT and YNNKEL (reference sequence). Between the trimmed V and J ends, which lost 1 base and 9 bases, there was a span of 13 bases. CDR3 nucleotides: TGTGCCAGCAGCCAAGTCCACAGGGGAGGTGAGCAGTTCTTC. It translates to CASSQVHRGGEQFF.

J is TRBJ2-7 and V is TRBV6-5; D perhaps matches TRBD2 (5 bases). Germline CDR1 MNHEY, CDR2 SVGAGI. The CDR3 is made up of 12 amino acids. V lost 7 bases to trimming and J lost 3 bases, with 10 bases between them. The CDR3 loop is CASIGNSYEQYF. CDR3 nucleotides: TGTGCCAGCATCGGGAATAGCTACGAGCAGTACTTC.

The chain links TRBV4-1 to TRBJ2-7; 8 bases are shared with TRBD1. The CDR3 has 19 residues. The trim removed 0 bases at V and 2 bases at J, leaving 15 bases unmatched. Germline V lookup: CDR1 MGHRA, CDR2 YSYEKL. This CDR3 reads CASSQDLTHRPQGAYEQYF. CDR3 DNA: TGCGCCAGCAGCCAAGATCTCACTCATCGACCACAGGGGGCCTACGAGCAGTACTTC.

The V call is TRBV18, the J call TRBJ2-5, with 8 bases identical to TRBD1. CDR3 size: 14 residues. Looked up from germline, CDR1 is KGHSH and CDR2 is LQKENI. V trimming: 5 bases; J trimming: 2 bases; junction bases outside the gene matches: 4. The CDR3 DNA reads TGTGCCAGCTCAAGAGGGACAGGACAAGAGACCCAGTACTTC. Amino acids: CASSRGTGQETQYF.

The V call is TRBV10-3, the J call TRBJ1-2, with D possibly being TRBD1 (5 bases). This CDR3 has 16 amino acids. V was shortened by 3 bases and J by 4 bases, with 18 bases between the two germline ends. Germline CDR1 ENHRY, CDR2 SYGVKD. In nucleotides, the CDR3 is TGTGCCATCAGTGATTCCGGGACCCGGGGGAGCTATGGCTACACCTTC. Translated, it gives CAISDSGTRGSYGYTF.

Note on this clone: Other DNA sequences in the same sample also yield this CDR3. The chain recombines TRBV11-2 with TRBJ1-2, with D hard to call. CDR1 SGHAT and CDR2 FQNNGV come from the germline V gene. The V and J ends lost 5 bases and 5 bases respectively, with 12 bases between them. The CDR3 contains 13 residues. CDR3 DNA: TGTGCCAGCAGCCCTTCCCGGGAGTATGGCTACACCTTC. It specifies CASSPSREYGYTF.

This chain's CDR3 is CASSHSTRDDEQFF. CDR3 nucleotide sequence: TGCGCCAGCAGCCATTCGACACGCGACGATGAGCAGTTCTTC. The chain uses TRBV5-1 and TRBJ2-1; D is uncertain. CDR3 length: 14 amino acids. The germline V and J ends were trimmed by 4 bases and 8 bases, with 16 bases remaining between them. CDR1 SGHRS and CDR2 YFSETQ come from the germline V gene. The whole variable domain, remainder taken from reference TRBV5-1 and TRBJ2-1, is KAGVTQTPRYLIKTRGQQVTLSCSPISGHRSVSWYQQTPGQGLQFLFEYFSETQRNKGNFPGRFSGRQFSNSRSEMNVSTLELGDSALYLCASSHSTRDDEQFFGPGTRLTVL.

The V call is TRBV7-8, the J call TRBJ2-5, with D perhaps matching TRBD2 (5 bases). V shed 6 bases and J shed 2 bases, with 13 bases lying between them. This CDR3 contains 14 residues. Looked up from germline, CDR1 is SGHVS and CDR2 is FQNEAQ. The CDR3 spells CASSLGLSQETQYF. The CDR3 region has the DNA TGTGCCAGCAGTCTCGGACTGTCGCAAGAGACCCAGTACTTC.

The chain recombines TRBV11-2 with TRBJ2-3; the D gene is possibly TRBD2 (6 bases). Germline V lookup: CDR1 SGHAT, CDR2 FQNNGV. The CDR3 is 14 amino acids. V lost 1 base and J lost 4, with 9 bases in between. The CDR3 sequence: CASSLVSSADTQYF. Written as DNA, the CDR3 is TGTGCCAGCAGCTTAGTCTCTAGCGCAGATACGCAGTATTTT.

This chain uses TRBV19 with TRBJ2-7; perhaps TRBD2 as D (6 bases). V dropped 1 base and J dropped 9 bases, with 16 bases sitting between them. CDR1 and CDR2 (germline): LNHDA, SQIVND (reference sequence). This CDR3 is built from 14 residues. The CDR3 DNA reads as TGTGCCAGTAGTATAGGGGAGCTCCCGGGGGTGCAGTACTTC. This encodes CASSIGELPGVQYF.

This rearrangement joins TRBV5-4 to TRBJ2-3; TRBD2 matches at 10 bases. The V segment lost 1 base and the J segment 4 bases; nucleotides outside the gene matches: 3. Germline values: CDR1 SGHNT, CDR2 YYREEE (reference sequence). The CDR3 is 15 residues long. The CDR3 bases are TGTGCCAGCAGCTTGCTCCTAGCGGGGGCAGATACGCAGTATTTT. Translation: CASSLLLAGADTQYF.

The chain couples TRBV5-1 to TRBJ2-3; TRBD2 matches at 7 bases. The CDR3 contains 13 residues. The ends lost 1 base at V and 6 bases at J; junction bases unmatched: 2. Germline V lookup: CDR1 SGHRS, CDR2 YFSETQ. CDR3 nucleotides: TGCGCCAGCAGCTTGCGGGAGGTGGATACGCAGTATTTT. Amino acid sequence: CASSLREVDTQYF.

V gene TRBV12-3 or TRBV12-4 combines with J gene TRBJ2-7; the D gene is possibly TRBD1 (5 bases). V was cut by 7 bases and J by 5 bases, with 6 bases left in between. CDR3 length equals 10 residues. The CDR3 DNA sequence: TGTGCCAGCAAGGGGCACGAGCAGTACTTC. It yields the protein CASKGHEQYF.

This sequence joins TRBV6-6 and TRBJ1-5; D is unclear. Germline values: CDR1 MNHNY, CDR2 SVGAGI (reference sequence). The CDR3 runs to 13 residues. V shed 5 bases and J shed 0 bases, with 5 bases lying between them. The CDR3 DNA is TGTGCCAGCAGTCCAAATAGCAATCAGCCCCAGCATTTT. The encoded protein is CASSPNSNQPQHF.

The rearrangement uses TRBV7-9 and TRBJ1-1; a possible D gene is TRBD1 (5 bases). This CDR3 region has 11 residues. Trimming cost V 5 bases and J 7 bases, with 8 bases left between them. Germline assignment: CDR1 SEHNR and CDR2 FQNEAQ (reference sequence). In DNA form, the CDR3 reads TGTGCCAGCAGCGCGACAGTTGAAGCTTTCTTT. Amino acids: CASSATVEAFF. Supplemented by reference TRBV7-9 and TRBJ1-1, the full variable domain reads DTGVSQNPRHKITKRGQNVTFRCDPISEHNRLYWYRQTLGQGPEFLTYFQNEAQLEKSRLLSDRFSAERPKGSFSTLEIQRTEQGDSAMYLCASSATVEAFFGQGTRLTVV.

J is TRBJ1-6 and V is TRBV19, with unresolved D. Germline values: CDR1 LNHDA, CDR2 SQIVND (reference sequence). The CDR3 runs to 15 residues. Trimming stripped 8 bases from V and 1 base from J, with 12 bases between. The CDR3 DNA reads TGTGCCAGTTCTCGGTCGGGTTCCTATAATTCACCCCTCCACTTT. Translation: CASSRSGSYNSPLHF.

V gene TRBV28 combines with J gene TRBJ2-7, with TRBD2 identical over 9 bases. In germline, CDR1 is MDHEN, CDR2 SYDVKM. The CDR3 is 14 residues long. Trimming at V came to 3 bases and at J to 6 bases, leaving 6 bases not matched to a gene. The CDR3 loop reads CASSLERGVSEQYF. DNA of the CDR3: TGTGCCAGCAGTTTGGAGCGGGGGGTGAGCGAGCAGTACTTC. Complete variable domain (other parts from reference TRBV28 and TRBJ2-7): DVKVTQSSRYLVKRTGEKVFLECVQDMDHENMFWYRQDPGLGLRLIYFSYDVKMKEKGDIPEGYSVSREKKERFSLILESASTNQTSMYLCASSLERGVSEQYFGPGTRLTVT.

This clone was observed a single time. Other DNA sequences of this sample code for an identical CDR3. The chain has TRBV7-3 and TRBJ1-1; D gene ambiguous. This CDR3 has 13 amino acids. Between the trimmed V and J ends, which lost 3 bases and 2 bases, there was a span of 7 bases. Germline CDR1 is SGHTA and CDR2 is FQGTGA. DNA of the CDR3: TGTGCCAGCAGCTTCGGAGCAAACACTGAAGCTTTCTTT. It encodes CASSFGANTEAFF.